Below are 3 T cell receptor beta chains sequenced from a single sample in a study of T cell repertoires in cytomegalovirus infection. These receptors have no known antigen. TCRdb passed the reads through MiXCR, listing each CDR3 protein once. The sample lists 300,000 or so distinct CDR3 sequences; 25% were seen once. This specimen consisted of cultured PBMCs, obtained from culture after CMV antigen stimulation. These receptor sequences come from a human donor in good health (CMV status not recorded). Some clones in this sample may be carry-over from other donors' samples.

The gene calls are TRBV23-1 and TRBJ2-1; no clear D gene. TRBV23-1 is placed among ORFs of uncertain function. This CDR3 comprises 11 residues. V lost 7 bases and J lost 13, with 14 bases in between. The CDR3 sequence is CASTPRWAQFF. CDR3 DNA: TGCGCCAGCACCCCACGTTGGGCACAGTTCTTC.

The rearrangement joins TRBV19 to TRBJ2-7; tentative D call: TRBD2 (5 bases). From germline, CDR1 is LNHDA and CDR2 SQIVND (reference sequence). The CDR3 has 13 amino acids. Between the trimmed V and J ends, which lost 8 bases and 0 bases, there was a span of 11 bases. CDR3 sequence: CASLAGVSYEQYF. DNA for the CDR3: TGTGCCAGTCTCGCCGGGGTCTCCTACGAGCAGTACTTC.

The V call is TRBV19, the J call TRBJ2-6; D uncertain. Trimming shortened V by 6 bases and J by 0 bases, and 6 bases separated the two germline ends. Germline V CDR1 and CDR2: LNHDA, SQIVND (reference sequence). The CDR3 has 14 residues. CDR3 residues: CASREFSGANVLTF. The CDR3 DNA follows: TGTGCCAGTAGAGAATTCTCTGGGGCCAACGTCCTGACTTTC.